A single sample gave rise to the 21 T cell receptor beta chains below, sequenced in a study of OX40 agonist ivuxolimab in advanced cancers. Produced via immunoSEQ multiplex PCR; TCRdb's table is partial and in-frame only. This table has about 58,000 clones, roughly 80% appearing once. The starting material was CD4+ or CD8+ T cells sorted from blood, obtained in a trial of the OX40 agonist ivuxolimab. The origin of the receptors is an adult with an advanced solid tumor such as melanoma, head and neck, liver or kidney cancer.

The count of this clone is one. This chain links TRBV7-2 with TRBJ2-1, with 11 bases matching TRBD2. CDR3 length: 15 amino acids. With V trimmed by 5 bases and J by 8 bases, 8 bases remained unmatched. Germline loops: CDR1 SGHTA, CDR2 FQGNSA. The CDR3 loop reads CASSRGLAGTYEQFF. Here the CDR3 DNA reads TGTGCCAGCAGCCGAGGACTAGCGGGTACCTATGAGCAGTTCTTC.

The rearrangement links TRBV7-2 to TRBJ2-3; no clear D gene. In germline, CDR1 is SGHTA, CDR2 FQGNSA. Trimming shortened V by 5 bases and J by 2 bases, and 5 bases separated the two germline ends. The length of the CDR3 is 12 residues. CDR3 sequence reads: CASSQDTDTQYF. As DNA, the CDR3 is TGTGCCAGCAGCCAGGACACAGATACGCAGTATTTT.

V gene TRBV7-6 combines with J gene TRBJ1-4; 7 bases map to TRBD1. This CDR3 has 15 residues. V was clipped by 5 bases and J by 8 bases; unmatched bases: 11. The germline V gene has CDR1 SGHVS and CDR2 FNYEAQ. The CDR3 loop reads CASSPRDRWPEKLFF. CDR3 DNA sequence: TGTGCCAGCAGCCCCCGGGACAGATGGCCCGAAAAACTGTTTTTT.

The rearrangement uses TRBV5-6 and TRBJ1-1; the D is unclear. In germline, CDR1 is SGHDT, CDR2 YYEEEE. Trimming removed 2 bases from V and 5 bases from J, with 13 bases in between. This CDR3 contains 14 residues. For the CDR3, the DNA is TGTGCCAGCAGCTTTGAGGTGAGTAGGACTGAAGCTTTCTTT. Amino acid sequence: CASSFEVSRTEAFF.

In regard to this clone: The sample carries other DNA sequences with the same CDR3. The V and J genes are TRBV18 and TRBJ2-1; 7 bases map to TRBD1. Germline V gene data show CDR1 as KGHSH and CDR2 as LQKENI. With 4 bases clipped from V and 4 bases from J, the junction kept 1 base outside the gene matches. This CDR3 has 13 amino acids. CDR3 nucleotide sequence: TGTGCCAGCTCACAGGGACAGTACAATGAGCAGTTCTTC. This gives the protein CASSQGQYNEQFF.

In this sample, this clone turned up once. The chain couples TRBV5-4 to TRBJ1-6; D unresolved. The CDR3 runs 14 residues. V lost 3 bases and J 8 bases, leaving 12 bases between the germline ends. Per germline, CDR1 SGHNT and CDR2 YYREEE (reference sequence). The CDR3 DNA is TGTGCCAGCAGCTCACCGGGAGACCATTCACCCCTCCACTTT. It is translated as CASSSPGDHSPLHF.

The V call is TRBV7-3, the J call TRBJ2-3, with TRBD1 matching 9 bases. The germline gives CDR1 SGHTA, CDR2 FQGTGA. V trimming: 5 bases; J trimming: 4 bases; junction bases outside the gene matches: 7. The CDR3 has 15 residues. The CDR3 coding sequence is TGTGCCAGCAGCCTACAGGGGGCGAGGGCAGATACGCAGTATTTT. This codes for CASSLQGARADTQYF.

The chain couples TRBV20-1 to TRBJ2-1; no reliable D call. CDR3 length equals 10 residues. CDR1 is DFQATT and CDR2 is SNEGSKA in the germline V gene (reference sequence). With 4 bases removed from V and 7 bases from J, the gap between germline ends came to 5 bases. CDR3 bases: TGCAGTGCTAAGAAGAATGAGCAGTTCTTC. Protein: CSAKKNEQFF.

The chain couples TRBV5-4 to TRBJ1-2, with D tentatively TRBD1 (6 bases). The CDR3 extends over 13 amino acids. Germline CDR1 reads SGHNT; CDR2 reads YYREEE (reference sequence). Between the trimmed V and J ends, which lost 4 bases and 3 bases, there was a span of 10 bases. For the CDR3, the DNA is TGTGCCAGCAGCGCTACAGGGCACTATGGCTACACCTTC. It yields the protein CASSATGHYGYTF.

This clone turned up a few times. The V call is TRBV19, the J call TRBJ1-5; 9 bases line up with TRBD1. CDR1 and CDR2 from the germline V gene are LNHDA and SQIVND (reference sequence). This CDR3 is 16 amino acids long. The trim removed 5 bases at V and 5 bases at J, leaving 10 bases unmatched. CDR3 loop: CASSSPRTGVDQPQHF. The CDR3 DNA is TGTGCCAGTAGTTCCCCCCGGACAGGGGTAGATCAGCCCCAGCATTTT.

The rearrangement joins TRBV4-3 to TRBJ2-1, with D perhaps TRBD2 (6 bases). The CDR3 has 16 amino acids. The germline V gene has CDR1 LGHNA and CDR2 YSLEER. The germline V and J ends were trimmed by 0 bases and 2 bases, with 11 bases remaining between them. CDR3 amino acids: CASSQEIGSTYNEQFF. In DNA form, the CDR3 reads TGCGCCAGCAGCCAAGAGATCGGGAGCACCTACAATGAGCAGTTCTTC.

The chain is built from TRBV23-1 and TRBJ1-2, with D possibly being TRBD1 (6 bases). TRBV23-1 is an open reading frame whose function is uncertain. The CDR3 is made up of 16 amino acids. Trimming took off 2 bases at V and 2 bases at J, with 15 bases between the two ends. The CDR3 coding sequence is TGCGCCAGCAGTCAAATCTTCGGGACACTAAACTATGGCTACACCTTC. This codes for CASSQIFGTLNYGYTF.

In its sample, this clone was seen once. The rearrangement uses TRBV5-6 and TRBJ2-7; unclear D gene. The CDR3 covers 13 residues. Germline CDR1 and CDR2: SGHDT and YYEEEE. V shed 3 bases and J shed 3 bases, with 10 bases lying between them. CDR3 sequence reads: CASSSGFLYEQYF. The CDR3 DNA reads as TGTGCCAGCAGCTCTGGCTTCCTCTACGAGCAGTACTTC.

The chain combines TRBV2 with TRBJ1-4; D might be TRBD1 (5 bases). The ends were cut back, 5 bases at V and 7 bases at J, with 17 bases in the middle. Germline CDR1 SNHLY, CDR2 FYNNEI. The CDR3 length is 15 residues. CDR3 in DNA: TGTGCCAGCAGTTTCGAGGGGTCCGGGGGTGAAAAACTGTTTTTT. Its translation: CASSFEGSGGEKLFF.

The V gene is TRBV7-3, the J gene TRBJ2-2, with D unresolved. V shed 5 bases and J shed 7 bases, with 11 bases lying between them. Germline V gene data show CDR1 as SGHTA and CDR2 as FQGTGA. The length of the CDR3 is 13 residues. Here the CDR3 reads CASSPPGDGELFF. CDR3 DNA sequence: TGTGCCAGCAGCCCCCCGGGCGACGGGGAGCTGTTTTTT.

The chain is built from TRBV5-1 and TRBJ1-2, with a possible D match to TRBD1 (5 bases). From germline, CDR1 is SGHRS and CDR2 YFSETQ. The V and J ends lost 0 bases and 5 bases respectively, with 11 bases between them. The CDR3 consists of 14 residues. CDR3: CASSLGYTGYGYTF. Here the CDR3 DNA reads TGCGCCAGCAGCTTGGGATATACAGGATATGGCTACACCTTC.

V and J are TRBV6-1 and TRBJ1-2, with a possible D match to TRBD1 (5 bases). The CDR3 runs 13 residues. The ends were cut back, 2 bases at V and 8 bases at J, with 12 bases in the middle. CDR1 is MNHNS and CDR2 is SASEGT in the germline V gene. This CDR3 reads CASSEFESGGYTF. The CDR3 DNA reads TGTGCCAGCAGTGAATTTGAATCAGGGGGCTACACCTTC.

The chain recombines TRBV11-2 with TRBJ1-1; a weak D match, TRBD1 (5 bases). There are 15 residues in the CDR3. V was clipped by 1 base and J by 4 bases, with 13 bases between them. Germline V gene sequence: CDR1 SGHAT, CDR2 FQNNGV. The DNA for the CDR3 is TGTGCCAGCAGCTTAGGGCGGCAGGGAGGCACTGAAGCTTTCTTT. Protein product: CASSLGRQGGTEAFF.

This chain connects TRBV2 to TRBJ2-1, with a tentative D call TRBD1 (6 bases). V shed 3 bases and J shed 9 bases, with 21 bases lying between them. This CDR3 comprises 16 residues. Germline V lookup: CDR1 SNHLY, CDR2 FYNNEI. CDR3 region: CASSDSGAPSPLEQFF. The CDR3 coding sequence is TGTGCCAGCAGTGATTCAGGGGCCCCTTCCCCCCTTGAGCAGTTCTTC. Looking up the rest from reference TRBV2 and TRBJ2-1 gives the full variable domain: EPEVTQTPSHQVTQMGQEVILRCVPISNHLYFYWYRQILGQKVEFLVSFYNNEISEKSEIFDDQFSVERPDGSNFTLKIRSTKLEDSAMYFCASSDSGAPSPLEQFFGPGTRLTVL.

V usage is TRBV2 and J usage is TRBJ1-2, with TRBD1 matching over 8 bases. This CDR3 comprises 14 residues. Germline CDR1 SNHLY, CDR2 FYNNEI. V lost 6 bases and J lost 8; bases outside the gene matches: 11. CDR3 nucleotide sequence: TGTGCCAGCAGAGCCTCCGGGACAGGCGGCGGCTACACCTTC. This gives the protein CASRASGTGGGYTF.

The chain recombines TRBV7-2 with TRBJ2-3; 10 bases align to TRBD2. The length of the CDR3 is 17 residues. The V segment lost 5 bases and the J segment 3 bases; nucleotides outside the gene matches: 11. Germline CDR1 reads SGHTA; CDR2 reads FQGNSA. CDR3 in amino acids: CASSLPASGSRTDTQYF. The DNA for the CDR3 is TGTGCCAGCAGCCTACCCGCTAGCGGGAGTAGAACAGATACGCAGTATTTT.